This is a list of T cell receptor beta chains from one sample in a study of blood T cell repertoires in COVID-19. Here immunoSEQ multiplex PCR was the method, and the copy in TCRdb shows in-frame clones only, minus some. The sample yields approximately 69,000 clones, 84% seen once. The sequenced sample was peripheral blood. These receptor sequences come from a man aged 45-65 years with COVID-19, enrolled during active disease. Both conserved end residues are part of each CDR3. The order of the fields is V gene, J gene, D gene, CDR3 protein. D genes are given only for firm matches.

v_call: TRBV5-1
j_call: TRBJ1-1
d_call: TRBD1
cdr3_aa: CASSRNRGGGTEAFF

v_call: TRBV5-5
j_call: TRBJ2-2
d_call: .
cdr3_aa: CASSLRLESTGELFF

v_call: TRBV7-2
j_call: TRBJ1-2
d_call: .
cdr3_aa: CASSSGTKNYGYTF

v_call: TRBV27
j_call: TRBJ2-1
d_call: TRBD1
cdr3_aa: CATNRGDEQFF

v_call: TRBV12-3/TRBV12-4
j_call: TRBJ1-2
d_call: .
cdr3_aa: CASSLLTSYGYTF

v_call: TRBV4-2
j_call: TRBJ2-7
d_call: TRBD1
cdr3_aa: CASSQGDRDSSYEQYF

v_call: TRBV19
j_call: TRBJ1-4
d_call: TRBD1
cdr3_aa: CASSPRQGEKLFF

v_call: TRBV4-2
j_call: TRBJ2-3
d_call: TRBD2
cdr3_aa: CASSQEVAGGFSTDTQYF

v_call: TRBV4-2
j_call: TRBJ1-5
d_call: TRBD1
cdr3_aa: CASSQETGGNNQPQHF

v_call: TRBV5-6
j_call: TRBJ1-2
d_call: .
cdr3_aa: CASSLVSGVNYGYTF

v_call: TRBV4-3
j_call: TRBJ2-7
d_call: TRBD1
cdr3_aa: CASSHETGYEQYF

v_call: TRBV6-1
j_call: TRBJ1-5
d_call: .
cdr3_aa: CASSERQGGQPQHF

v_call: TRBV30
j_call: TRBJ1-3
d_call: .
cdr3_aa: CAWKGGLNGNTIYF

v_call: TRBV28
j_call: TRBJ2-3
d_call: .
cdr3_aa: CASSSAWTDTQYF

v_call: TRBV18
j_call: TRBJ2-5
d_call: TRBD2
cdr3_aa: CASSPPSRLAGARYHQETQYF

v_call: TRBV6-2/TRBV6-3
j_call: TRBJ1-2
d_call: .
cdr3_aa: CASSFRQVEINYGYTF

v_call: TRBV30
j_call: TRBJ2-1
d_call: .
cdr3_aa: CACRFGHEQFF

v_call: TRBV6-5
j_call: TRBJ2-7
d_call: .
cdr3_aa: CASSYSAGLYYEQYF

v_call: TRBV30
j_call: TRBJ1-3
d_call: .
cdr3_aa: CAWSSAAIQPGNTIYF

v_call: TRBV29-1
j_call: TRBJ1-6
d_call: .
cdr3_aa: CSVAVSLDSPLHF

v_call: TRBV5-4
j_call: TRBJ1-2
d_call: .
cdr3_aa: CASSFRGAYYGYTF

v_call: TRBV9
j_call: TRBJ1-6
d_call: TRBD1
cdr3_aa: CASSVFAAGGNNSPLHF

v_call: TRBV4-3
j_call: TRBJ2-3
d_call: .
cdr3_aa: CASSQDIGRGRLDTQYF

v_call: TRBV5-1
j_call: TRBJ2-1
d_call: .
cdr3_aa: CASSESPGNEQFF

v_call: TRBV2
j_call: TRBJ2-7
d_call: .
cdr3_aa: CASSGRGVAYEQYF

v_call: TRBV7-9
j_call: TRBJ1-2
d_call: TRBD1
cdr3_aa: CASSQGTGGENGYTF

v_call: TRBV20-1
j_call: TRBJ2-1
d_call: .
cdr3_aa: CSASKGGANANEQFF

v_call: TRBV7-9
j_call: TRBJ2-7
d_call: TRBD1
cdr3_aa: CASKGASVYEEQYF

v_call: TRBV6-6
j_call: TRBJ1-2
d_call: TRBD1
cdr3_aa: CASSLYRGNYGYTF

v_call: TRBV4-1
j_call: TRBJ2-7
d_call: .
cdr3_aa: CASSKGLEGAFSYEQYF

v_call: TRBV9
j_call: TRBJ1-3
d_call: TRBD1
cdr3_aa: CASSLGQSNSGNTIYF

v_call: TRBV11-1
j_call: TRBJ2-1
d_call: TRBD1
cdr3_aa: CASSTGGASYNEQFF

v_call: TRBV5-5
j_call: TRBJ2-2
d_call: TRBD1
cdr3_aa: CASSTRTGAVELFF

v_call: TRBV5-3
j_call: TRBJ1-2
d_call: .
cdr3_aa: CASSAGRYGYTF

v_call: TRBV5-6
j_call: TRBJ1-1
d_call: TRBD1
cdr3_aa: CASSSRTGADQEAFF

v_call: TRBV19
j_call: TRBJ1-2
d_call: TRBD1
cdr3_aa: CASSIDRGIYGYTF

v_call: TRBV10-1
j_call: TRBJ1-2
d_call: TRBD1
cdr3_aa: CASNPTGLYSYGYTF

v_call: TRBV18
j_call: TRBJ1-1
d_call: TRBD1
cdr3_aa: CASSPPTGGIATEAFF

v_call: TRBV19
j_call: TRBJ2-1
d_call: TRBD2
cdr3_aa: CASSIAGGGAYEQFF

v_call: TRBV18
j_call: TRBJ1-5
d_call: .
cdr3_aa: CASSPPSPTVHQPQHF

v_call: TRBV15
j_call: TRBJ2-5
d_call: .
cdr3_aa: CATPETRVQETQYF

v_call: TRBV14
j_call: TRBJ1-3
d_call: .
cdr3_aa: CASSQDRGSGNTIYF